These 16 T cell receptor beta chains were sequenced from one sample in a study of blood T cell repertoires in COVID-19. The data were produced by immunoSEQ multiplex PCR, yet TCRdb's version contains in-frame clones alone and is incomplete. The sample gives under 150,000 clones, about 86% of which show up once; 2.4% is in the top ten. The sequenced material came from PBMCs or T cells enriched from blood (not recorded which). These TCRs come from a middle-aged man with acute COVID-19.

The genes are TRBV18 and TRBJ2-3; tentative D call: TRBD1 (6 bases). The CDR3 is 17 residues long. Germline V CDR1 and CDR2: KGHSH, LQKENI. The V and J ends lost 4 bases and 0 bases respectively, with 17 bases between them. CDR3 loop: CASSLLETGDSTDTQYF. For the CDR3, the DNA is TGTGCCAGCTCACTACTCGAGACAGGTGACAGCACAGATACGCAGTATTTT. Based on the CDR3 plus reference TRBV18 and TRBJ2-3, the full variable domain is NAGVMQNPRHLVRRRGQEARLRCSPMKGHSHVYWYRQLPEEGLKFMVYLQKENIIDESGMPKERFSAEFPKEGPSILRIQQVVRGDSAAYFCASSLLETGDSTDTQYFGPGTRLTVL.

In nucleotides, the CDR3 is TGTGCCATCAGCCCCATGGGGGGGAGCACTGAAGCTTTCTTT. Its translation: CAISPMGGSTEAFF. This chain links TRBV10-3 with TRBJ1-1; maybe TRBD1 (5 bases). Germline CDR1 is ENHRY and CDR2 is SYGVKD. This CDR3 has 14 residues. V was clipped by 6 bases and J by 4 bases, with 15 bases between them.

V usage is TRBV2 and J usage is TRBJ1-3, with D perhaps matching TRBD1 (6 bases). Germline assignment: CDR1 SNHLY and CDR2 FYNNEI. The V and J ends lost 8 bases and 4 bases respectively, with 12 bases between them. The CDR3 is 13 residues long. The CDR3 region has the DNA TGTGCCAGCGAGCGGGACAAGGGAAACACCATATATTTT. Translating gives CASERDKGNTIYF.

The DNA of the CDR3 is TGCGCCAGCAGCTTCACTAGCGGGAGTAGTGGCGAGCAGTACTTC. Amino acids: CASSFTSGSSGEQYF. V gene TRBV5-1 combines with J gene TRBJ2-7, with 11 nucleotides matching TRBD2. The CDR3 is made up of 15 amino acids. V was clipped by 2 bases and J by 6 bases; unmatched bases: 7. Germline loops: CDR1 SGHRS, CDR2 YFSETQ.

The chain recombines TRBV6-6 with TRBJ2-7; 9 nucleotides match TRBD1. V shed 2 bases, J shed 2 bases, and the junction held 4 bases outside the gene matches. This CDR3 is 15 amino acids long. In germline, CDR1 is MNHNY, CDR2 SVGAGI (reference sequence). The CDR3 sequence is CASSYEGQGPYEQYF. CDR3 sequence (DNA): TGTGCCAGCAGTTACGAGGGACAGGGTCCCTACGAGCAGTACTTC.

This clone has a single count. This chain links TRBV5-1 with TRBJ1-2; D gene unclear. CDR3 length: 13 residues. The germline V gene has CDR1 SGHRS and CDR2 YFSETQ. V lost 0 bases, J lost 3 bases, and 6 bases lay in between. DNA of the CDR3: TGCGCCAGCAGCTTGGGCAGTGACTATGGCTACACCTTC. This gives the protein CASSLGSDYGYTF.

V and J are TRBV11-1 and TRBJ1-6; 10 positions agree with TRBD1. There are 16 residues in the CDR3. Germline V gene sequence: CDR1 SGHAT, CDR2 FQDESV (reference sequence). Trimming took 0 bases from V and 9 from J; bases not matched to a gene: 5. The CDR3 here is CASSLAPGTGASPLHF. DNA of the CDR3: TGTGCCAGCAGCTTAGCCCCCGGGACAGGGGCTTCACCCCTCCACTTT.

This clone was counted a single time. The rearrangement joins TRBV6-5 to TRBJ2-7; 10 positions agree with TRBD2. There are 15 residues in the CDR3. Germline CDR1 reads MNHEY; CDR2 reads SVGAGI. V shed 0 bases, J shed 3 bases, and the junction held 2 bases outside the gene matches. CDR3 sequence: CASSYSLAGGYEQYF. In nucleotides, the CDR3 is TGTGCCAGCAGTTACTCATTAGCGGGGGGCTACGAGCAGTACTTC.

This chain connects TRBV12-3 or TRBV12-4 to TRBJ2-7, with 7 nucleotides matching TRBD1. Trimming at V came to 6 bases and at J to 7 bases, leaving 9 bases not matched to a gene. There are 13 residues in the CDR3. DNA of the CDR3: TGTGCCAGCAGACCAGAGGGGGCGCGGGAGCAGTACTTC. Protein: CASRPEGAREQYF.

The V call is TRBV3-1 (or the pseudogene TRBV3-2), the J call TRBJ2-5, with 12 bases identical to TRBD2. Germline trimming cut 6 bases from V and 2 bases from J; bases unmatched to any gene: 7. Germline CDR1 LGHDT, CDR2 YNNKEL (reference sequence). This CDR3 contains 16 residues. For the CDR3, the DNA is TGTGCCAGCAGGTCCATGCTAGCGGGGGGGCAAGAGACCCAGTACTTC. This translates into CASRSMLAGGQETQYF.

This chain joins TRBV9 and TRBJ2-7, with D tentatively TRBD2 (5 bases). Trimming pared 5 bases from V and 6 bases from J, leaving 12 bases between. This CDR3 is built from 12 residues. Germline V CDR1 and CDR2: SGDLS, YYNGEE. CDR3 sequence (DNA): TGTGCCAGCAGAGGGAGCGGAGGCGAGCAGTACTTC. This codes for CASRGSGGEQYF.

This sequence joins TRBV6-2 or TRBV6-3 and TRBJ2-3; tentatively, D is TRBD2 (5 bases). V dropped 0 bases and J dropped 2 bases, with 12 bases sitting between them. This CDR3 is 16 amino acids long. The germline CDR1 and CDR2 sequences are MNHEY and SVGEGT. This chain's CDR3 is CASSYSVGLFTDTQYF. The CDR3 nucleotides are TGTGCCAGCAGTTACTCTGTAGGACTTTTCACAGATACGCAGTATTTT.

The rearrangement uses TRBV6-5 and TRBJ2-3; 8 bases are shared with TRBD1. This CDR3 region has 14 residues. Looked up from germline, CDR1 is MNHEY and CDR2 is SVGAGI. V shed 7 bases and J 1 base; nucleotides not matched to a gene: 4. The CDR3 loop is CASTRGPGTDTQYF. The CDR3 bases are TGTGCCAGCACCAGGGGGCCTGGCACAGATACGCAGTATTTT.

This chain connects TRBV28 to TRBJ2-1; tentative D call: TRBD2 (6 bases). The CDR3 sequence is 16 residues long. The ends were cut back, 1 base at V and 2 bases at J, with 12 bases in the middle. Per germline, CDR1 MDHEN and CDR2 SYDVKM. The CDR3 reads CASSLSVGGPYNEQFF. CDR3 bases: TGTGCCAGCAGTTTATCGGTGGGAGGCCCCTACAATGAGCAGTTCTTC. The full variable domain, rest sourced from reference TRBV28 and TRBJ2-1, is DVKVTQSSRYLVKRTGEKVFLECVQDMDHENMFWYRQDPGLGLRLIYFSYDVKMKEKGDIPEGYSVSREKKERFSLILESASTNQTSMYLCASSLSVGGPYNEQFFGPGTRLTVL.

The J gene is TRBJ2-3, the V gene TRBV5-4; D is perhaps TRBD2 (6 bases). Per the germline V gene, CDR1 is SGHNT and CDR2 is YYREEE (reference sequence). Trimming cost V 9 bases and J 0 bases, with 14 bases left between them. CDR3 length: 14 amino acids. The CDR3: CATINGGSTDTQYF. CDR3 nucleotide sequence: TGTGCCACCATAAACGGAGGGAGCACAGATACGCAGTATTTT.

The rearrangement links TRBV9 to TRBJ1-6, with D perhaps matching TRBD1 (5 bases). Looked up from germline, CDR1 is SGDLS and CDR2 is YYNGEE. Trimming stripped 4 bases from V and 5 bases from J, with 10 bases between. This CDR3 region has 14 residues. CDR3 sequence: CASSLAGNNSPLHF. DNA for the CDR3: TGTGCCAGCAGCCTAGCAGGGAATAATTCACCCCTCCACTTT.